The 12 T cell receptor beta chains below were found in one sample sequenced in a study of identical twins. MiXCR, applied by TCRdb to the 5' RACE reads, yields one record per CDR3 protein. The sample holds some 500,000 distinct CDR3 sequences, roughly an eighth seen once. Separately, the same data were catalogued under a study of yellow fever vaccine responses in identical twins.

The sequencing sample was made of CD4+ T cells sorted from blood. The receptors originated from a woman between 18 and 30 years old in good health.

This chain joins TRBV12-3 or TRBV12-4 and TRBJ2-2, with 13 bases fitting TRBD2. J gave up 6 bases and V 7 bases, and 5 bases lay outside the gene matches. The CDR3 loop spans 15 amino acids. The CDR3 coding sequence is TGTGCCAGCACCCCGGGACTAGCGGGATCCGGGGAGCTGTTTTTT. It codes for CASTPGLAGSGELFF.

The chain uses TRBV18 and TRBJ2-7; D uncertain. The CDR3 covers 14 residues. With 6 bases removed from V and 4 bases from J, the gap between germline ends came to 16 bases. CDR1 KGHSH and CDR2 LQKENI come from the germline V gene. CDR3 region: CASSLLVESYEQYF. The CDR3, as DNA: TGTGCCAGCTCTCTTCTGGTCGAAAGTTACGAGCAGTACTTC.

This clonotype has a handful of counts. The chain couples TRBV5-6 to TRBJ2-5; D is unresolved. The germline V and J ends were trimmed by 5 bases and 1 base, with 9 bases remaining between them. This CDR3 is built from 13 residues. Per germline, CDR1 SGHDT and CDR2 YYEEEE. CDR3 DNA: TGTGCCAGCAGGGACCAGTCCCAAGAGACCCAGTACTTC. It codes for CASRDQSQETQYF.

The chain is built from TRBV20-1 and TRBJ2-3, with D maybe TRBD2 (5 bases). V gave up 5 bases and J gave up 1 base, with 13 bases separating them. The CDR3 consists of 14 residues. The germline V gene has CDR1 DFQATT and CDR2 SNEGSKA (reference sequence). The CDR3: CSAPFQAGTDTQYF. The DNA of the CDR3 is TGCAGTGCTCCCTTTCAAGCGGGCACAGATACGCAGTATTTT.

This clonotype was detected only a few times. The gene calls are TRBV30 and TRBJ2-7; no clear D gene. The V gene's germline CDR1 is GTSNPN and CDR2 SVGIG (reference sequence). This CDR3 comprises 13 residues. Trimming shortened V by 4 bases and J by 7 bases, and 17 bases separated the two germline ends. CDR3 loop: CAWKNGPLGEQYF. DNA of the CDR3: TGTGCCTGGAAAAATGGGCCTTTAGGGGAGCAGTACTTC.

This clonotype appeared a few times. The chain recombines TRBV7-2 with TRBJ1-2; D is unresolved. The CDR3 is made up of 16 amino acids. CDR1 is SGHTA and CDR2 is FQGNSA in the germline V gene. Trimming shortened V by 2 bases and J by 0 bases, and 13 bases separated the two germline ends. The CDR3 loop is CASSLSRKAANYGYTF. As DNA, the CDR3 is TGTGCCAGCAGCTTATCGCGTAAGGCAGCTAACTATGGCTACACCTTC.

This clonotype was recorded at least ten times. This sequence joins TRBV3-1 and TRBJ2-7; no reliable D call. The CDR3 sequence is 11 residues long. Looked up from germline, CDR1 is LGHDT and CDR2 is YNNKEL (reference sequence). Deletions cut 2 bases from V and 6 bases from J, with 5 bases between. Here the CDR3 reads CASSQSFEQYF. CDR3 sequence (DNA): TGTGCCAGCAGCCAATCGTTCGAGCAGTACTTC.

This clonotype has at least ten counts. The chain employs TRBV29-1 and TRBJ2-7, with D possibly TRBD1 on 6 matching bases. Trimming removed 7 bases at V and 7 bases at J, with 23 bases between. CDR3 length: 14 amino acids. Germline CDR1 reads SQVTM; CDR2 reads ANQGSEA. The CDR3: CSAVPGHGAAEQYF. DNA for the CDR3: TGCAGCGCAGTCCCGGGACACGGCGCGGCGGAGCAGTACTTC.

This clonotype was seen ten or more times. The J gene is TRBJ1-1, the V gene TRBV7-3, with TRBD1 as a possible D gene (6 bases). V lost 5 bases and J lost 8, with 18 bases in between. The germline CDR1 and CDR2 sequences are SGHTA and FQGTGA. There are 14 residues in the CDR3. CDR3 loop: CASSQEGYREEAFF. In nucleotides, the CDR3 is TGTGCCAGCAGCCAAGAAGGATACAGGGAGGAAGCTTTCTTT.

This clonotype was recorded a few times. The chain uses TRBV2 and TRBJ2-1; D remains unclear. Per germline, CDR1 SNHLY and CDR2 FYNNEI. V lost 3 bases, J lost 15 bases, and 12 bases lay in between. The CDR3 spans 11 residues. The CDR3 nucleotides read TGTGCCAGCAGTGACAGGCTCAAAGTGTTCTTC. Amino acids: CASSDRLKVFF.

V is TRBV4-2 and J is TRBJ2-7, with a tentative D call TRBD2 (5 bases). The CDR3 length is 15 residues. CDR1 and CDR2 (germline): LGHNA, YNFKEQ. V shed 4 bases and J shed 3 bases, with 16 bases lying between them. This CDR3 reads CASSPSLVGVYEQYF. CDR3 nucleotides: TGTGCCAGCAGCCCATCCTTGGTCGGGGTCTACGAGCAGTACTTC.

The chain recombines TRBV29-1 with TRBJ1-1; 9 bases are a match to TRBD1. CDR3 length: 12 amino acids. V was clipped by 6 bases and J by 5 bases; unmatched bases: 4. The germline CDR1 and CDR2 sequences are SQVTM and ANQGSEA. CDR3 DNA: TGCAGCGTCCGGGACAGGGTTACTGAAGCTTTCTTT. It specifies CSVRDRVTEAFF. Supplemented by reference TRBV29-1 and TRBJ1-1, the full variable domain reads SAVISQKPSRDICQRGTSLTIQCQVDSQVTMMFWYRQQPGQSLTLIATANQGSEATYESGFVIDKFPISRPNLTFSTLTVSNMSPEDSSIYLCSVRDRVTEAFFGQGTRLTVV.